This T cell receptor beta chain was documented in a study of blood T cells in healthy people across ages. This clonotype showed up just a few times. Between the trimmed V and J ends, which lost 6 bases and 6 bases, there was a span of 8 bases. The CDR3 is 11 amino acids. Germline-derived CDR1 and CDR2 are KGHSH and LQKENI. Together with a sample-barcoded 5' primer, a J-beta primer mix was included in a second PCR lasting about 7 to 12 cycles. TCRdb recomputed calls from the 5' RACE reads with MiXCR, one row per CDR3 protein. The sample carries about 720,000 distinct CDR3 sequences, around a fifth recorded once.

The sequence was collected from a man between 70 and 80 years old in good health. Material for sequencing was blood. This chain connects TRBV18 to TRBJ1-2; D unresolved. Here the CDR3 DNA reads TGTGCCAGCTCCCCAAACGATGGCTACACCTTC. Its protein is CASSPNDGYTF.